This is a list of T cell receptor beta chains from one sample in a study of T cell responses to AZD1222 COVID-19 vaccine. The repertoire was sequenced with immunoSEQ multiplex PCR; TCRdb's copy has only in-frame clones and lacks some. The sample includes about 56,000 clones, approximately 83% seen only once; the top ten take over 15%. The sequenced sample was peripheral blood, obtained on day 0 of AZD1222 vaccination. Receptors were obtained from an adult in good health. CDR3s include the opening cysteine and the closing phenylalanine or tryptophan. A D gene is named only where the DNA matches it firmly. Only part of the rows carry a size: once, few, many, or a class if the clone is expanded.

abundance	v_gene	j_gene	d_gene	CDR3nt	CDR3aa
.	TRBV11-1	TRBJ2-7	TRBD2	TGTGCCAGCAGCTTAGGGGGGACTAGCGGCTACGAGCAGTACTTC	CASSLGGTSGYEQYF
.	TRBV7-8	TRBJ2-7	.	TGTGCCAGCAGCTTAATGAGCGAGCAGTACTTC	CASSLMSEQYF
medium-sized	TRBV19	TRBJ2-3	TRBD2	TGTGCCAGTAGTAGAGGACTAGCGGGAGCCACAGATACGCAGTATTTT	CASSRGLAGATDTQYF
.	TRBV7-9	TRBJ2-7	TRBD1	TGTGCCAGCAGCCCACGACAGGGCAGGTCAAACTACGAGCAGTACTTC	CASSPRQGRSNYEQYF
once	TRBV5-1	TRBJ1-2	.	TGCGCCAGCAGGGTCAGCGAGGCGGGTGGCTACACCTTC	CASRVSEAGGYTF
few	TRBV29-1	TRBJ2-5	.	TGCAGCGTTGACAGGGGCCGGGAGACCCAGTACTTC	CSVDRGRETQYF
.	TRBV5-1	TRBJ2-1	.	TGCGCCAGCAGTTCCCTCCGGGAGCAGATCAATGAGCAGTTCTTC	CASSSLREQINEQFF
.	TRBV3-1/TRBV3-2	TRBJ1-2	.	TGTGCCAGCAGCCCCAAAGACCACAGGGTCGGCGGCTACACCTTC	CASSPKDHRVGGYTF
large	TRBV25-1	TRBJ2-1	TRBD2	TGTGCCAGCAGTTGGGGTAGCGGGAGCTACAATGAGCAGTTCTTC	CASSWGSGSYNEQFF
.	TRBV28	TRBJ1-1	.	TGTGCCAGCAGTACCATAAGCAGGGTAGGAAGAACTGAAGCTTTCTTT	CASSTISRVGRTEAFF
.	TRBV19	TRBJ2-7	.	TGTGCCAGTAGTATAGGGACGTTAGGCGAGCAGTACTTC	CASSIGTLGEQYF
.	TRBV7-2	TRBJ1-5	TRBD1	TGTGCCAGCAGCTTAAGCGCTCGAACAGGGGGTCAGCCCCAGCATTTT	CASSLSARTGGQPQHF
.	TRBV28	TRBJ1-4	.	TGTGCCAGCAGCCCTGGGGGAGGGTATAATGAAAAACTGTTTTTT	CASSPGGGYNEKLFF
.	TRBV12-3/TRBV12-4	TRBJ2-7	.	TGTGCCAGCAGCTATCAGGGCTACGAGCAGTACTTC	CASSYQGYEQYF
.	TRBV9	TRBJ1-4	.	TGTGCCAGCAGCGTAGCGCTGGTAACGGACCTCCAGGGAGAAAAACTGTTTTTT	CASSVALVTDLQGEKLFF
.	TRBV5-8	TRBJ2-3	.	TGTGCCAGCAGCTTAGAAGGGGATGGACGCACAGATACGCAGTATTTT	CASSLEGDGRTDTQYF
.	TRBV6-5	TRBJ2-1	.	TGTGCCAGCAGTTACTTGGGAAACAGGAATGAGCAGTTCTTC	CASSYLGNRNEQFF
once	TRBV5-1	TRBJ2-5	.	TGCGCCAGCAGCTTGGGTCAGGGTATAGAGACCCAGTACTTC	CASSLGQGIETQYF
.	TRBV4-1	TRBJ2-5	.	TGCGCCAGCAGCCAGACTCCAAAAGAGACCCAGTACTTC	CASSQTPKETQYF
.	TRBV7-2	TRBJ1-1	.	TGTGCCAGCAGCTTATCCAGGGCACCCCAAGCTTTCTTT	CASSLSRAPQAFF
.	TRBV10-3	TRBJ2-7	.	TGTGCCATCAGTGATCCCTCCGAGCAGTACTTC	CAISDPSEQYF
.	TRBV3-1/TRBV3-2	TRBJ1-1	.	TGTGCCAGCAGCCAAGTAGGTGGTTCGAACACTGAAGCTTTCTTT	CASSQVGGSNTEAFF
.	TRBV29-1	TRBJ2-7	.	TGCAGCGTCAAGAAGGGAAATGGCTACGAGCAGTACTTC	CSVKKGNGYEQYF
.	TRBV30	TRBJ1-1	.	TGTGCCTGGAGTGTACTTTCAGGGCCGGACACTGAAGCTTTCTTT	CAWSVLSGPDTEAFF
.	TRBV27	TRBJ2-3	TRBD1	TGTGCCAGCAGTCTAGGGACAGGTTTTACTACGCAGTATTTT	CASSLGTGFTTQYF
once	TRBV6-6	TRBJ1-2	.	TGTGCCAGCAGTTACGGTGACAGCTATGGCTACACCTTC	CASSYGDSYGYTF
.	TRBV19	TRBJ1-1	TRBD1	TGTGCCAGTGCTGACAGGGGAGGGACTGAAGCTTTCTTT	CASADRGGTEAFF
.	TRBV19	TRBJ2-1	TRBD2	TGTGCCAGTAGTATGCTGGGGGCGGGAGGGGGCAACAATGAGCAGTTCTTC	CASSMLGAGGGNNEQFF
.	TRBV4-3	TRBJ2-7	TRBD1	TGCGCCAGCAGCCAACTAACAGGGGACTACGAGCAGTACTTC	CASSQLTGDYEQYF